The clone carrying this TCR beta chain was detected a few times. The CDR3 runs 19 residues. The V and J ends lost 3 bases and 2 bases, in that order; junction bases with no gene match: 15. From germline, CDR1 is KGHDR and CDR2 SFDVKD. Constant-region reverse primers amplified full-length variable regions, followed by semi-nested Nested Universal Primer A PCR. TCRdb re-called the 5' RACE reads through MiXCR, storing one row per CDR3 protein. The data contain tens of thousands of distinct CDR3 sequences, approximately 27% of them seen just once; the ten biggest clones take up roughly 2.2%. Tregs were sorted as CD4+CD25+CD127-/low cells.

Sequencing was performed on tumor-infiltrating Tregs sorted from the breast tumor. The chain combines TRBV24-1 with TRBJ2-3; 8 positions match TRBD1. This receptor was obtained from a female donor with breast cancer. The CDR3 sequence: CATSDPSTTGTGYTDTQYF. The CDR3, as DNA: TGTGCCACCAGTGATCCTTCCACGACCGGGACAGGATACACAGATACGCAGTATTTT.